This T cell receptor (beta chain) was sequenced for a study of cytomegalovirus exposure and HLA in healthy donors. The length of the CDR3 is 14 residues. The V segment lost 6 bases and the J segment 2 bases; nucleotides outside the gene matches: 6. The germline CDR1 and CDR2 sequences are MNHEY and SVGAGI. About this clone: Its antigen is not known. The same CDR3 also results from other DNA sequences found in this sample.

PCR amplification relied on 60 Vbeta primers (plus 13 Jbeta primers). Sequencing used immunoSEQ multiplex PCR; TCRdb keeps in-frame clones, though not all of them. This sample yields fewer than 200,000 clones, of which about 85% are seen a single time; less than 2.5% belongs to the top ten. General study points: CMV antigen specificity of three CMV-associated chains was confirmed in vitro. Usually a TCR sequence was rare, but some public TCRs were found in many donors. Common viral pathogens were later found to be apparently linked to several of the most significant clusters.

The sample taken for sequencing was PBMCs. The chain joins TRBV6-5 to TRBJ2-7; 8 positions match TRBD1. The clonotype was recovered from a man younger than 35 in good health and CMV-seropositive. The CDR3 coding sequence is TGTGCCAGCAGCTCCGGGACAGGAACCTACGAGCAGTACTTC. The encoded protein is CASSSGTGTYEQYF.